Shown below are 27 T cell receptor beta chains from a single sample sequenced in a study of blood T cell repertoires in COVID-19. Assay used: immunoSEQ multiplex PCR; TCRdb lists only in-frame clones, some missing. The table has about 160,000 clones, about 85% seen once. The sample taken for sequencing was peripheral blood. These receptors were taken from a man aged 40-49 years with acute or convalescent COVID-19.

The chain links TRBV7-3 to TRBJ1-2; D is perhaps TRBD1 (6 bases). Germline CDR1 SGHTA, CDR2 FQGTGA. Trimming stripped 7 bases from V and 6 bases from J, with 15 bases between. The CDR3 is 13 amino acids. This CDR3 reads CASTRGGDDGYTF. Written as DNA, the CDR3 is TGTGCCAGCACTCGAGGGGGTGACGATGGCTACACCTTC.

The chain is built from TRBV30 and TRBJ2-6; no reliable D call. V lost 6 bases and J 0 bases, leaving 3 bases between the germline ends. This CDR3 is built from 12 residues. Germline V lookup: CDR1 GTSNPN, CDR2 SVGIG (reference sequence). The CDR3 DNA follows: TGTGCCTGTAGCTCTGGGGCCAACGTCCTGACTTTC. It translates to CACSSGANVLTF.

This chain links TRBV19 with TRBJ2-1; D possibly corresponds to TRBD1 (6 bases). Germline V gene data show CDR1 as LNHDA and CDR2 as SQIVND (reference sequence). CDR3 length: 14 amino acids. V was pared by 4 bases and J by 7 bases, with 14 bases between. CDR3 region: CASSTVTGWNEQFF. CDR3 DNA sequence: TGTGCCAGTAGTACTGTTACAGGGTGGAATGAGCAGTTCTTC.

The CDR3 DNA reads as TGTGCCAGCAGTCCGACAGGGACAATGAATCAGCCCCAGCATTTT. Amino acid sequence: CASSPTGTMNQPQHF. The chain combines TRBV6-6 with TRBJ1-5; 7 nucleotides agree with TRBD1. The CDR3 covers 15 residues. V lost 5 bases to trimming and J lost 4 bases; unmatched junction nucleotides: 8. In germline, CDR1 is MNHNY, CDR2 SVGAGI (reference sequence).

This clone occurred a few times. This chain links TRBV30 with TRBJ2-7, with 7 nucleotides matching TRBD1. The CDR3 is 13 amino acids. The germline V gene has CDR1 GTSNPN and CDR2 SVGIG (reference sequence). J lost 5 bases, V lost 1 base, and 5 bases had no gene match. In DNA, the CDR3 is TGTGCCTGGAGTGGACTCAGGGGGAACGAGCAGTACTTC. It encodes CAWSGLRGNEQYF.

Only a few counts were recorded for this clone. The CDR3 coding sequence is TGTGCCAGCAGCAAAAACGGCCCCGGGGGGGACAGGGGTCGGTACGAGCAGTACTTC. Amino acids: CASSKNGPGGDRGRYEQYF. V gene TRBV21-1 combines with J gene TRBJ2-7; TRBD1 is the table's D call and was not checked against the DNA. TRBV21-1 corresponds to a pseudogene. The CDR3 runs 19 residues.

This chain joins TRBV9 and TRBJ2-3, with 11 positions matching TRBD2. V lost 4 bases and J lost 6; bases outside the gene matches: 10. The CDR3 totals 16 residues. Germline V gene lookup returns CDR1 SGDLS and CDR2 YYNGEE. Written as DNA, the CDR3 is TGTGCCAGCAGCACATTAGCGGGGGGGATGGGTGATACGCAGTATTTT. It is translated as CASSTLAGGMGDTQYF.

Written as DNA, the CDR3 is TGCAGCGCCGTAAAACTAGGGGGGGACACTGAAGCTTTCTTT. Protein: CSAVKLGGDTEAFF. The chain links TRBV29-1 to TRBJ1-1, with D maybe TRBD1 (6 bases). V was shortened by 7 bases and J by 3 bases, with 18 bases between the two germline ends. The germline gives CDR1 SQVTM, CDR2 ANQGSEA. This CDR3 comprises 14 residues.

The chain is built from TRBV15 and TRBJ1-1, with D perhaps TRBD1 (5 bases). Germline CDR1 reads LNHNV; CDR2 reads YYDKDF (reference sequence). Trimming cost V 0 bases and J 4 bases, with 9 bases left between them. The CDR3 spans 14 residues. The CDR3 nucleotides read TGTGCCACCAGCAGAGATCGGACATCCACTGAAGCTTTCTTT. Translated: CATSRDRTSTEAFF. The full variable domain, with the rest looked up from reference TRBV15 and TRBJ1-1, is DAMVIQNPRYQVTQFGKPVTLSCSQTLNHNVMYWYQQKSSQAPKLLFHYYDKDFNNEADTPDNFQSRRPNTSFCFLDIRSPGLGDTAMYLCATSRDRTSTEAFFGQGTRLTVV.

The chain uses TRBV7-2 and TRBJ2-3; 10 positions match TRBD2. In germline, CDR1 is SGHTA, CDR2 FQGNSA. The CDR3 consists of 15 residues. The J segment lost 4 bases and the V segment lost 4 bases, leaving 5 bases of the junction unmatched. As DNA, the CDR3 is TGTGCCAGCAGCTCGTTAGCGGGGGGCGCAGATACGCAGTATTTT. This translates into CASSSLAGGADTQYF. The full variable domain, in which reference TRBV7-2 and TRBJ2-3 provide the parts outside the CDR3, is GAGVSQSPSNKVTEKGKDVELRCDPISGHTALYWYRQSLGQGLEFLIYFQGNSAPDKSGLPSDRFSAERTGGSVSTLTIQRTQQEDSAVYLCASSSLAGGADTQYFGPGTRLTVL.

CDR3 residues: CASSPRDTDYEQYF. The CDR3 nucleotides are TGTGCCAGCTCACCACGGGACACTGACTACGAGCAGTACTTC. V gene TRBV18 combines with J gene TRBJ2-7; tentatively, D is TRBD1 (6 bases). The germline V and J ends were trimmed by 1 base and 3 bases, with 10 bases remaining between them. This CDR3 is 14 amino acids long. Germline CDR1 KGHSH, CDR2 LQKENI.

This chain joins TRBV5-1 and TRBJ2-3; D might be TRBD1 (6 bases). Trimming removed 7 bases from V and 6 bases from J, with 21 bases in between. The length of the CDR3 is 15 residues. Looked up from germline, CDR1 is SGHRS and CDR2 is YFSETQ. The chain's CDR3 is CASRDWETGMDTQYF. In DNA form, the CDR3 reads TGCGCCAGCCGGGATTGGGAGACAGGTATGGATACGCAGTATTTT.

This clone was found once. The chain carries TRBV7-6 and TRBJ1-6; D possibly corresponds to TRBD1 (6 bases). The CDR3 has 16 amino acids. Trimming stripped 0 bases from V and 4 bases from J, with 10 bases between. The V gene's germline CDR1 is SGHVS and CDR2 FNYEAQ. In DNA, the CDR3 is TGTGCCAGCAGCTTAGCGGGGGGGCAGTATAATTCACCCCTCCACTTT. Translated, it gives CASSLAGGQYNSPLHF.

The V call is TRBV9, the J call TRBJ1-5, with D possibly matching TRBD1 (5 bases). Germline loops: CDR1 SGDLS, CDR2 YYNGEE. Trimming shortened V by 4 bases and J by 6 bases, and 17 bases separated the two germline ends. The CDR3 extends over 15 amino acids. The chain's CDR3 is CASSPDGGNGQPQHF. The DNA of the CDR3 is TGTGCCAGCAGCCCCGACGGGGGGAATGGTCAGCCCCAGCATTTT.

The J gene is TRBJ1-1, the V gene TRBV3-1 (or the pseudogene TRBV3-2); D is perhaps TRBD1 (6 bases). With 4 bases removed from V and 6 bases from J, the gap between germline ends came to 15 bases. This CDR3 spans 14 amino acids. The germline gives CDR1 LGHDT, CDR2 YNNKEL (reference sequence). The CDR3 protein is CASSPIDRWAEAFF. The DNA for the CDR3 is TGTGCCAGCAGCCCTATCGACAGGTGGGCTGAAGCTTTCTTT.

The chain has TRBV11-1 and TRBJ2-1, with a possible D match to TRBD2 (6 bases). Germline values: CDR1 SGHAT, CDR2 FQDESV (reference sequence). With 4 bases removed from V and 9 bases from J, the gap between germline ends came to 19 bases. The CDR3 spans 15 residues. The CDR3 DNA sequence: TGTGCCAGCAGCTCGACTAGTTTAGGCTCTGGTGAGCAGTTCTTC. Protein sequence: CASSSTSLGSGEQFF.

Here the CDR3 DNA reads TGTGCCAGCAGCCCTCGGACTAGCGGGGGGGCCCCATCCTACAATGAGCAGTTCTTC. Its protein is CASSPRTSGGAPSYNEQFF. The chain couples TRBV7-6 to TRBJ2-1, with 15 bases identical to TRBD2. This CDR3 has 19 amino acids. V lost 5 bases, J lost 1 base, and 9 bases stayed unmatched. Germline loops: CDR1 SGHVS, CDR2 FNYEAQ.

The rearrangement links TRBV2 to TRBJ1-1; D may be TRBD1 (6 bases). The germline V and J ends were trimmed by 6 bases and 1 base, with 12 bases remaining between them. CDR3 length: 14 residues. Germline lookup yields CDR1 SNHLY and CDR2 FYNNEI. The CDR3 loop reads CASSPDRRNTEAFF. CDR3 nucleotide sequence: TGTGCCAGCAGCCCCGACAGGAGGAACACTGAAGCTTTCTTT.

This rearrangement joins TRBV5-1 to TRBJ2-1, with 12 positions matching TRBD2. Per the germline V gene, CDR1 is SGHRS and CDR2 is YFSETQ. Unmatched junction bases numbered 10, after V lost 4 bases and J lost 8 bases. The CDR3 loop spans 16 amino acids. The CDR3 reads CASSTQPSGGVDEQFF. In DNA form, the CDR3 reads TGCGCCAGCAGCACCCAACCTAGCGGGGGGGTAGATGAGCAGTTCTTC.

J is TRBJ1-2 and V is TRBV12-3 or TRBV12-4; 8 nucleotides line up with TRBD1. The CDR3 is 13 amino acids. The junction had 6 bases not matched to a gene; V was cut back by 6 bases and J by 6 bases. CDR3 DNA: TGTGCCAGCAGCATAGACAGGGGTGATGGCTACACCTTC. Translation gives CASSIDRGDGYTF.

This clone occurred a few times. The chain is built from TRBV6-5 and TRBJ1-2; D is uncertain. The CDR3 is 13 residues long. V was pared by 7 bases and J by 1 base, with 10 bases between. The germline V gene encodes CDR1 MNHEY and CDR2 SVGAGI. CDR3 protein: CASTQTGNYGYTF. The CDR3 DNA follows: TGTGCCAGCACCCAGACGGGTAACTATGGCTACACCTTC.

The chain has TRBV28 and TRBJ1-1, with D uncertain. CDR3 length equals 15 residues. V was shortened by 2 bases and J by 5 bases, with 15 bases between the two germline ends. CDR1 MDHEN and CDR2 SYDVKM come from the germline V gene. The chain's CDR3 is CASSLIFPRGTEAFF. DNA for the CDR3: TGTGCCAGCAGTTTAATATTTCCGCGGGGTACTGAAGCTTTCTTT.

The CDR3 coding sequence is TGTGCCAGCAGTTTCGCGGACAGGCCGGCCTACGAGCAGTACTTC. Translating it yields CASSFADRPAYEQYF. This chain uses TRBV28 with TRBJ2-7; 7 bases fit TRBD1. With 3 bases clipped from V and 2 bases from J, the junction kept 7 bases outside the gene matches. In germline, CDR1 is MDHEN, CDR2 SYDVKM. The CDR3 runs 15 residues.

V usage is TRBV18 and J usage is TRBJ2-1; possibly TRBD1 for D (5 bases). V lost 3 bases and J 7 bases, leaving 13 bases between the germline ends. In germline, CDR1 is KGHSH, CDR2 LQKENI. There are 14 residues in the CDR3. CDR3 in amino acids: CASSPSQGNNEQFF. The CDR3 region has the DNA TGTGCCAGCTCACCCAGCCAGGGTAATAATGAGCAGTTCTTC.

CDR3 in amino acids: CASSRQGGTTNEKLFF. In DNA, the CDR3 is TGTGCCAGCAGCCGTCAAGGGGGCACAACTAATGAAAAACTGTTTTTT. This rearrangement joins TRBV9 to TRBJ1-4, with 7 positions matching TRBD1. CDR3 length: 16 amino acids. From germline, CDR1 is SGDLS and CDR2 YYNGEE. Germline trimming cut 4 bases from V and 0 bases from J; bases unmatched to any gene: 6.

V and J are TRBV9 and TRBJ1-1; weak D call: TRBD1 (6 bases). V lost 1 base and J lost 0, with 7 bases in between. Germline CDR1 SGDLS, CDR2 YYNGEE. The CDR3 covers 14 residues. The CDR3 region is CASSVQGMNTEAFF. The CDR3 bases are TGTGCCAGCAGCGTACAGGGGATGAACACTGAAGCTTTCTTT.

The rearrangement joins TRBV12-3 or TRBV12-4 to TRBJ1-1, with no clear D. The V end lost 3 bases, the J end lost 3 bases, and 5 bases lay between the germline ends. This CDR3 is built from 12 residues. CDR3 DNA sequence: TGTGCCAGCAGTTTCCAGTACACTGAAGCTTTCTTT. Translation: CASSFQYTEAFF.